The present TCR beta chain was sequenced within a study of shared clonotypes between healthy human individuals. CDR3 length equals 14 residues. Per germline, CDR1 KGHSH and CDR2 LQKENI. V was pared by 3 bases and J by 1 base, with 9 bases between. In the case of this clone: This sample also contains other DNA sequences that code for the same CDR3.

Produced via immunoSEQ multiplex PCR; TCRdb's table is partial and in-frame only. The sample lists 2 million or so clones; 90% to 95% were seen once. The chain couples TRBV18 to TRBJ1-1; D may be TRBD1 (6 bases). The TCR originated in a young man in good health. Material for sequencing was naive CD4+ T cells sorted from blood. Subset specified: CD45RA+ positively selected. Here the CDR3 DNA reads TGTGCCAGCTCACCCCCGGGACAGAACACTGAAGCTTTCTTT. It translates to CASSPPGQNTEAFF.